Below are 31 T cell receptor beta chains sequenced from a single sample in a study of CD8 T cells in ankylosing spondylitis. Findings of the study overall: Ankylosing spondylitis blood appeared to carry a characteristic TCR beta motif of fewer than 10 highly homologous variants.

No antigens are known for them. TCRdb re-analysed the 5' RACE reads in MiXCR, keeping a single row per CDR3 protein. Among more than 650,000 distinct CDR3 sequences listed, roughly 10% were seen once. The sequenced sample was blood, either unsorted or a sorted T cell fraction (not recorded which). These receptors were collected from a male donor with ankylosing spondylitis.

This clonotype was observed a single time. The chain links TRBV7-3 to TRBJ1-2; D remains unclear. Per germline, CDR1 SGHTA and CDR2 FQGTGA. The CDR3 contains 16 residues. Trimming removed 5 bases from V and 6 bases from J, with 22 bases in between. The CDR3 sequence: CASSPLGLQKVDGYTF. The DNA for the CDR3 is TGTGCCAGCAGCCCCCTCGGCCTCCAGAAGGTCGATGGCTACACCTTC.

The chain uses TRBV7-3 and TRBJ2-2; D could derive from TRBD1 or TRBD2 (5 bases each). Trimming cost V 5 bases and J 0 bases, with 10 bases left between them. The CDR3 totals 15 residues. Germline CDR1 SGHTA, CDR2 FQGTGA. CDR3 sequence (DNA): TGTGCCAGCAGCAAGGGACCGACGAACACCGGGGAGCTGTTTTTT. This translates into CASSKGPTNTGELFF.

At least ten counts were recorded for this clonotype. The chain has TRBV7-2 and TRBJ2-7, with 9 bases identical to TRBD1. The CDR3 covers 15 residues. The V and J ends lost 2 bases and 0 bases, in that order; junction bases with no gene match: 2. Germline CDR1 reads SGHTA; CDR2 reads FQGNSA. This CDR3 is CASSLLGQGSYEQYF. In DNA, the CDR3 is TGTGCCAGCAGCTTATTGGGACAGGGCTCCTACGAGCAGTACTTC.

In its sample, this clonotype was seen a few times. This sequence joins TRBV7-9 and TRBJ1-1; unclear D gene. This CDR3 region has 15 residues. Per germline, CDR1 SEHNR and CDR2 FQNEAQ (reference sequence). Trimming took 1 base from V and 4 from J, leaving 13 bases between them. The CDR3 spells CASSLGRVVGTEAFF. CDR3 coding DNA: TGTGCCAGCAGCTTAGGGCGGGTCGTGGGCACTGAAGCTTTCTTT.

This clonotype was detected many times. This chain connects TRBV5-1 to TRBJ1-2; D is ambiguous. The V end lost 1 base, the J end lost 1 base, and 8 bases lay between the germline ends. This CDR3 is 14 amino acids long. Germline values: CDR1 SGHRS, CDR2 YFSETQ. The CDR3 spells CASSLTDRNYGYTF. The CDR3 DNA reads as TGCGCCAGCAGCTTGACAGATCGTAACTATGGCTACACCTTC. The complete variable domain, with remaining parts taken from reference TRBV5-1 and TRBJ1-2, reads KAGVTQTPRYLIKTRGQQVTLSCSPISGHRSVSWYQQTPGQGLQFLFEYFSETQRNKGNFPGRFSGRQFSNSRSEMNVSTLELGDSALYLCASSLTDRNYGYTFGSGTRLTVV.

This clonotype has a count of ten or more. The chain uses TRBV5-5 and TRBJ1-1, with 8 bases identical to TRBD1. V trimming: 5 bases; J trimming: 1 base; junction bases outside the gene matches: 10. The germline V gene encodes CDR1 SGHKS and CDR2 YYEKEE (reference sequence). This CDR3 is built from 16 residues. The CDR3 region has the DNA TGTGCCAGCAGTTATGACAGGGGCACCGAGAACACTGAAGCTTTCTTT. Its protein product is CASSYDRGTENTEAFF.

This clonotype was seen repeatedly, ten times or more. The chain carries TRBV7-2 and TRBJ1-1; tentative D call: TRBD1 (5 bases). Per germline, CDR1 SGHTA and CDR2 FQGNSA. The V and J ends lost 2 bases and 4 bases respectively, with 14 bases between them. CDR3 length: 15 residues. CDR3 in amino acids: CASSLYAGFGTEAFF. The CDR3 DNA is TGTGCCAGCAGCTTATATGCAGGGTTTGGCACTGAAGCTTTCTTT.

This clonotype appeared a few times. V and J are TRBV28 and TRBJ1-2; 7 bases are shared with TRBD1. This CDR3 has 14 residues. V lost 3 bases to trimming and J lost 9 bases; unmatched junction nucleotides: 10. The V gene's germline CDR1 is MDHEN and CDR2 SYDVKM. The CDR3 bases are TGTGCCAGCAGTTTCCAGGGGGTCCCAATGAGCTACACCTTC. It yields the protein CASSFQGVPMSYTF.

This clonotype was observed at least ten times. The chain uses TRBV24-1 and TRBJ2-1, with no clear D. This CDR3 is 12 amino acids long. V lost 4 bases, J lost 7 bases, and 7 bases lay in between. Germline CDR1 and CDR2: KGHDR and SFDVKD. DNA of the CDR3: TGTGCCACCAGTGAGGTTCAGAATGAGCAGTTCTTC. Encoded protein: CATSEVQNEQFF.

J is TRBJ2-2 and V is TRBV5-6; D gene ambiguous. The CDR3 has 14 residues. Trimming took off 5 bases at V and 6 bases at J, with 14 bases between the two ends. CDR1 is SGHDT and CDR2 is YYEEEE in the germline V gene. The CDR3 sequence is CASSFRRWSGELFF. The CDR3 DNA reads TGTGCCAGCAGTTTCAGGCGGTGGTCCGGGGAGCTGTTTTTT.

The chain couples TRBV27 to TRBJ1-1; D is possibly TRBD1 (6 bases). The V and J ends lost 2 bases and 8 bases respectively, with 12 bases between them. This CDR3 has 13 amino acids. Germline CDR1 reads MNHEY; CDR2 reads SMNVEV (reference sequence). This CDR3 is CASSLQGLREAFF. The CDR3 nucleotides are TGTGCCAGCAGTTTACAGGGGTTGAGGGAAGCTTTCTTT.

V gene TRBV7-2 combines with J gene TRBJ2-5, with D tentatively TRBD2 (6 bases). This CDR3 contains 13 residues. The V end lost 8 bases, the J end lost 1 base, and 11 bases lay between the germline ends. Germline assignment: CDR1 SGHTA and CDR2 FQGNSA. Here the CDR3 reads CASGWGVQETQYF. CDR3 coding DNA: TGTGCCAGCGGCTGGGGGGTCCAAGAGACCCAGTACTTC.

This clonotype turned up a few times. The V call is TRBV7-3, the J call TRBJ2-2, with D possibly matching TRBD2 (6 bases). The ends were cut back, 4 bases at V and 0 bases at J, with 15 bases in the middle. This CDR3 is 17 amino acids long. Germline V CDR1 and CDR2: SGHTA, FQGTGA. Here the CDR3 DNA reads TGTGCCAGCAGCTACCGGGGAGGCAGACCGAACACCGGGGAGCTGTTTTTT. Its translation: CASSYRGGRPNTGELFF.

This clonotype was found a few times. The chain links TRBV7-6 to TRBJ2-2; the match to TRBD2 covers 9 bases. V was pared by 5 bases and J by 4 bases, with 5 bases of the junction left unmatched. CDR1 SGHVS and CDR2 FNYEAQ come from the germline V gene. The CDR3 sequence is 15 residues long. The CDR3 here is CASSRGLASTGELFF. The CDR3 DNA is TGTGCCAGCAGCCGCGGACTAGCGTCCACCGGGGAGCTGTTTTTT. The variable domain in full, with the rest retrieved from reference TRBV7-6 and TRBJ2-2, is GAGVSQSPRYKVTKRGQDVALRCDPISGHVSLYWYRQALGQGPEFLTYFNYEAQQDKSGLPNDRFSAERPEGSISTLTIQRTEQRDSAMYRCASSRGLASTGELFFGEGSRLTVL.

This clonotype turned up a few times. The chain is built from TRBV20-1 and TRBJ2-2; D is undetermined. Trimming cost V 2 bases and J 1 base, with 11 bases left between them. CDR3 length equals 15 residues. The germline gives CDR1 DFQATT, CDR2 SNEGSKA (reference sequence). CDR3 nucleotide sequence: TGCAGTGCTAGATGGGCACGGCAGAACACCGGGGAGCTGTTTTTT. Translated, it gives CSARWARQNTGELFF.

This clonotype was found a few times. CDR3: CATSTRGDRVNEQYF. CDR3 DNA sequence: TGTGCCACCAGCACCCGCGGGGACAGGGTGAACGAGCAGTACTTC. The chain joins TRBV15 to TRBJ2-7; 9 positions agree with TRBD1. V shed 4 bases and J 5 bases; nucleotides not matched to a gene: 9. The CDR3 totals 15 residues. CDR1 LNHNV and CDR2 YYDKDF come from the germline V gene (reference sequence).

This clonotype was picked up a small number of times. CDR3 sequence: CASSPHLRGGGPMGDEQFF. Here the CDR3 DNA reads TGCGCCAGCAGCCCGCACCTTCGGGGGGGAGGGCCAATGGGCGATGAGCAGTTCTTC. V gene TRBV4-3 combines with J gene TRBJ2-1; 8 nucleotides align to TRBD2. The germline CDR1 and CDR2 sequences are LGHNA and YSLEER. Unmatched junction bases numbered 22, after V lost 4 bases and J lost 8 bases. CDR3 size: 19 residues.

This clonotype has a handful of counts. This sequence joins TRBV5-1 and TRBJ1-6; a possible D gene is TRBD1 (5 bases). The V end lost 1 base, the J end lost 5 bases, and 10 bases lay between the germline ends. Germline CDR1 SGHRS, CDR2 YFSETQ. The CDR3 covers 15 residues. The CDR3 bases are TGCGCCAGCAGCTTGATGGGGGGAGATAATTCACCCCTCCACTTT. It is translated as CASSLMGGDNSPLHF.

J is TRBJ2-7 and V is TRBV20-1, with 9 bases identical to TRBD2. CDR3 length: 14 residues. V was clipped by 4 bases and J by 1 base; unmatched bases: 5. Germline CDR1 reads DFQATT; CDR2 reads SNEGSKA (reference sequence). The CDR3 spells CSATGLAISYEQYF. The CDR3 coding sequence is TGCAGTGCTACTGGACTAGCGATTTCCTACGAGCAGTACTTC.

In this sample, this clonotype turned up many times. The chain has TRBV29-1 and TRBJ2-7, with D unclear. Trimming removed 5 bases at V and 5 bases at J, with 4 bases between. Germline lookup yields CDR1 SQVTM and CDR2 ANQGSEA. The CDR3 contains 9 residues. As DNA, the CDR3 is TGCAGCGTTATGAACGAGCAGTACTTC. It is translated as CSVMNEQYF.

This clonotype was counted only a few times. This chain joins TRBV10-3 and TRBJ2-7; TRBD1 matches 7 bases. The CDR3 consists of 16 residues. CDR1 is ENHRY, CDR2 SYGVKD, per germline. V shed 3 bases, J shed 1 base, and the junction held 9 bases outside the gene matches. CDR3 amino acids: CAISDLTGSVSYEQYF. CDR3 in DNA: TGTGCCATCAGTGACTTGACAGGGTCAGTTTCCTACGAGCAGTACTTC.

V and J are TRBV10-3 and TRBJ2-7, with 7 nucleotides matching TRBD2. The V gene end was trimmed by 10 bases and the J gene end by 0 bases; junction bases not matched to a gene: 12. CDR1 ENHRY and CDR2 SYGVKD come from the germline V gene. The CDR3 is 15 residues long. CDR3: CATGSGGSNSYEQYF. The CDR3 DNA sequence: TGTGCCACCGGGTCGGGCGGGAGCAACTCCTACGAGCAGTACTTC.

Ten or more counts support this clonotype. CDR3 residues: CATSSGTDNSPLHF. CDR3 coding DNA: TGTGCCACCAGCTCCGGGACAGATAATTCACCCCTCCACTTT. The chain carries TRBV15 and TRBJ1-6, with TRBD1 identical over 7 bases. Trimming at V came to 5 bases and at J to 5 bases, leaving 3 bases not matched to a gene. Germline V lookup: CDR1 LNHNV, CDR2 YYDKDF (reference sequence). The CDR3 sequence is 14 residues long.

This clonotype was detected only a few times. The chain couples TRBV19 to TRBJ1-1; the D is unclear. Germline-derived CDR1 and CDR2 are LNHDA and SQIVND (reference sequence). Trimming left V 2 bases short and J 4 bases short, with 11 bases between. The CDR3 consists of 14 residues. This CDR3 is CASSILGGGTEAFF. The CDR3 DNA sequence: TGTGCCAGTAGTATACTTGGTGGTGGCACTGAAGCTTTCTTT.

This clonotype was counted a few times. The genes are TRBV5-5 and TRBJ2-5; D might be TRBD2 (5 bases). V lost 4 bases, J lost 2 bases, and 18 bases lay in between. CDR3 length: 16 residues. Germline CDR1 SGHKS, CDR2 YYEKEE (reference sequence). The CDR3 DNA reads as TGTGCCAGCAGCCCGTTTGGCCGGGAACGTCAAGAGACCCAGTACTTC. It codes for CASSPFGRERQETQYF.

This clonotype appeared a few times. This sequence joins TRBV9 and TRBJ2-1; 9 bases align to TRBD2. This CDR3 is 15 amino acids long. Trimming took 0 bases from V and 9 from J; bases not matched to a gene: 7. Per the germline V gene, CDR1 is SGDLS and CDR2 is YYNGEE. The CDR3 region is CASSVEGGRGSEQFF. CDR3 in DNA: TGTGCCAGCAGCGTAGAAGGCGGGAGGGGGTCTGAGCAGTTCTTC. Full variable domain (missing parts from reference TRBV9 and TRBJ2-1): DSGVTQTPKHLITATGQRVTLRCSPRSGDLSVYWYQQSLDQGLQFLIQYYNGEERAKGNILERFSAQQFPDLHSELNLSSLELGDSALYFCASSVEGGRGSEQFFGPGTRLTVL.

This sequence joins TRBV9 and TRBJ2-5; D unresolved. The CDR3 length is 15 residues. Trimming stripped 0 bases from V and 1 base from J, with 10 bases between. Germline V CDR1 and CDR2: SGDLS, YYNGEE. This CDR3 is CASSVGAGLQETQYF. The CDR3 region has the DNA TGTGCCAGCAGCGTAGGGGCAGGCCTCCAAGAGACCCAGTACTTC.

This clonotype showed up many times. This sequence joins TRBV18 and TRBJ2-5; D unresolved. V was pared by 1 base and J by 3 bases, with 0 bases between. The germline V gene has CDR1 KGHSH and CDR2 LQKENI. The CDR3 consists of 11 residues. The CDR3 sequence is CASSPQETQYF. The CDR3, as DNA: TGTGCCAGCTCACCACAAGAGACCCAGTACTTC.

The gene calls are TRBV6-1 and TRBJ1-1; D perhaps matches TRBD1 (6 bases). Germline V CDR1 and CDR2: MNHNS, SASEGT. The CDR3 runs 13 residues. V lost 8 bases and J 5 bases, leaving 15 bases between the germline ends. The CDR3 nucleotides read TGTGCCAGCCATACAGGGACGGGGACTGAAGCTTTCTTT. Its translation is CASHTGTGTEAFF.

This chain connects TRBV6-1 to TRBJ2-7, with 13 bases matching TRBD2. Germline CDR1 MNHNS, CDR2 SASEGT. V shed 6 bases, J shed 3 bases, and the junction held 5 bases outside the gene matches. The CDR3 is 15 amino acids. CDR3 nucleotide sequence: TGTGCCAGCAGGGCCCGACTAGCGGGGGGCTACGAGCAGTACTTC. Translation: CASRARLAGGYEQYF.

As to this clonotype: One junction end does not reproduce the germline sequence, and a read error may be involved. The chain carries TRBV20-1 and TRBJ2-2; TRBD2 aligns across 12 bases. Germline V gene lookup returns CDR1 DFQATT and CDR2 SNEGSKA (reference sequence). This CDR3 region has 17 residues. The CDR3 coding sequence is TGCTGTGCTAGAGATCGGGGTCTAGCGGGAGGGGCCGGGGAGCTGTTTTTT. It is translated as CCARDRGLAGGAGELFF.